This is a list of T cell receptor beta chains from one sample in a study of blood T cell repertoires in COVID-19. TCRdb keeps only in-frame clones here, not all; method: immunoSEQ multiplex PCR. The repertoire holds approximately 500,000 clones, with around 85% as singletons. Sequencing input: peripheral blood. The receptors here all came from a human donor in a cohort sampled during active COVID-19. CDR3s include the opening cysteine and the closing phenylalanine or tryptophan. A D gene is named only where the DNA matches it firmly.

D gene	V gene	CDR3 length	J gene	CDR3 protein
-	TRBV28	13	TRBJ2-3	CASSYKYADTQYF
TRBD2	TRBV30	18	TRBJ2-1	CAWSEGLAGGLFGNEQFF
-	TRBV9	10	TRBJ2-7	CARGRYEQYF
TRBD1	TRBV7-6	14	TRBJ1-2	CASSFGQETYGYTF
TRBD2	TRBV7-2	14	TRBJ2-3	CASGIAGGPDTQYF
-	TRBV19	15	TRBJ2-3	CASSRGQWGTDTQYF
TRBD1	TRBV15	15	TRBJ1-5	CATSKEAGGGQPQHF
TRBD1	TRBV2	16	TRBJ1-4	CASSDIAGQSNEKLFF
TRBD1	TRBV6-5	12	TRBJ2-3	CASSPGTVTQYF
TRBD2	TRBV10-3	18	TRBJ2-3	CAISERLAGGTSTDTQYF
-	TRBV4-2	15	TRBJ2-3	CASSQEGTPADTQYF
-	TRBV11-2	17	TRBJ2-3	CASSLVDLYQVTDTQYF
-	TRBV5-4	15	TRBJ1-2	CASSFGGSGSYGYTF
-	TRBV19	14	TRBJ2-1	CASSSGDGYNEQFF
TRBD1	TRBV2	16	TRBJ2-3	CASSDIGTGVGDTQYF
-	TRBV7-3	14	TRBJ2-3	CASSLGLEGDTQYF
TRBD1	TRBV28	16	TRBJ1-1	CASSFHSGGDYTEAFF
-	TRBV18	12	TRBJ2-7	CASSPPAGEQYF
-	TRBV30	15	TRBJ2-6	CAWSLSSSGANVLTF
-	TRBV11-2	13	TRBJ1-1	CASSQIRRTEAFF
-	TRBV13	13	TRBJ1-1	CASSPRDLTEAFF
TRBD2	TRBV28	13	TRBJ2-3	CASTPGGWDTQYF
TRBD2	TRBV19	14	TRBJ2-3	CASMEAGLTDTQYF
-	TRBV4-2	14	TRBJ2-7	CASSQAVQGYEQYF
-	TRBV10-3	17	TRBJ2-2	CAISESMAGDLTGELFF
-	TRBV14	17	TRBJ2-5	CASSPNRWDNEKLPQYF
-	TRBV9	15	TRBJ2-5	CASSPRPGGTETQYF
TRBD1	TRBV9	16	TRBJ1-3	CASSSRRGQAGNTIYF
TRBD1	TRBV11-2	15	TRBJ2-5	CASSLVTAPGGTQYF
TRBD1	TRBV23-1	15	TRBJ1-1	CASSHGIGGATEAFF
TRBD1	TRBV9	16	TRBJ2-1	CASSLRGDSSYNEQFF
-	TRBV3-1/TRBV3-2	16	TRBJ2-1	CASTFSRASSSNEQFF
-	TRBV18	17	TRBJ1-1	CASSPISRGEAAAEAFF
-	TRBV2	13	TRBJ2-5	CASRTFGAGTQYF
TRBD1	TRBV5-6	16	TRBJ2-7	CASSPGTGGASYEQYF
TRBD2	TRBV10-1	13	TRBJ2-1	CASGPSGLNEQFF
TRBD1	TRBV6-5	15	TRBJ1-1	CASSTGTGGRPEAFF
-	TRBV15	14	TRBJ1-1	CATSIYRAGAEAFF